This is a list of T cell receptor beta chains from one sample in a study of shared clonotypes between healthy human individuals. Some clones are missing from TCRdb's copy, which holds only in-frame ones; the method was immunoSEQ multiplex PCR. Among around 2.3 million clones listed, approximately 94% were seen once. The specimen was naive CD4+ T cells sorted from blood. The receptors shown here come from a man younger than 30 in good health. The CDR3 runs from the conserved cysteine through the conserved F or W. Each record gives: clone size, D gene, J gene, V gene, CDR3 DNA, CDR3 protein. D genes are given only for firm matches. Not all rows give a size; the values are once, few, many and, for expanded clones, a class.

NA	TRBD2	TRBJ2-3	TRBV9	TGTGCCAGCAGTGCCTTGGGACTAGCGGGGGGGTATGGAGATACGCAGTATTTT	CASSALGLAGGYGDTQYF
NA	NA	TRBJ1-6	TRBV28	TGTGCCAGCAGTTCGGGGAGACGGAGCTCCTATAATTCACCCCTCCACTTT	CASSSGRRSSYNSPLHF
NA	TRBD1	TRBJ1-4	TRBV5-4	TGTGCCAGCAGCTCCGAAGGGACAGCTAATGAAAAACTGTTTTTT	CASSSEGTANEKLFF
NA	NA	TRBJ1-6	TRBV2	TGTGCCAGCAGCGTCGACACGGGAAATTCACCCCTCCACTTT	CASSVDTGNSPLHF
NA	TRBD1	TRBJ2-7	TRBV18	TGTGCCAGCTCAGAGGGACAGGGCTACGAGCAGTACTTC	CASSEGQGYEQYF
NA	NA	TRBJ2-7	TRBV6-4	TGTGCCAGCAGTTACCTTGAGGTCTTCGAGCAGTACTTC	CASSYLEVFEQYF
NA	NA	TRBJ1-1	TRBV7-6	TGTGCCAGCAGCCCCCTAAGGACTGAAGCTTTCTTT	CASSPLRTEAFF
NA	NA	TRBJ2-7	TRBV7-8	TGTGCCAGCAGCCGCACCAATGACGGAACCTACGAGCAGTACTTC	CASSRTNDGTYEQYF
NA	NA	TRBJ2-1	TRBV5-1	TGCGCCAGCAGCTTGGCCATGGGGTACGGGTCCAATGAGCAGTTCTTC	CASSLAMGYGSNEQFF
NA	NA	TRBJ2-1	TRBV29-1	TGCAGCTTGCGGGACAGAATTTACAATGAGCAGTTCTTC	CSLRDRIYNEQFF
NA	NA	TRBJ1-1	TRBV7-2	TGTGCCAGCAGCCTACAGGTCTTGGGAGCTTTCTTT	CASSLQVLGAFF
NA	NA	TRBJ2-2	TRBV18	TGTGCCAGCTCACCCGACAGGCTCGCGAACACCGGGGAGCTGTTTTTT	CASSPDRLANTGELFF
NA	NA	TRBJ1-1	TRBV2	TGTGCCAGCAGTGCCGAGGAGAACACTGAAGCTTTCTTT	CASSAEENTEAFF
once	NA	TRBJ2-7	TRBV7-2	TGTGCCAGCAGCAACAGGGTGACCTACGAGCAGTACTTC	CASSNRVTYEQYF
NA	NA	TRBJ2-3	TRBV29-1	TGCAGCGCGGAGGGGGACACAGATACGCAGTATTTT	CSAEGDTDTQYF
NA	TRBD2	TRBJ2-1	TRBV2	TGTGCCAGCAGTGAAGCGATCGCGGGAGGGCAGTTCTTC	CASSEAIAGGQFF
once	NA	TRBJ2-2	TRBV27	TGTGCCAGCAGTTCCTACGGGGGAAAGTCCGGGGAGCTGTTTTTT	CASSSYGGKSGELFF
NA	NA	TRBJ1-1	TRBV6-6	TGTGCCAGCAGCATAACGGGGGGCACTGAAGCTTTCTTT	CASSITGGTEAFF
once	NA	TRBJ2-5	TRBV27	TGTGCCAGCAGTTTTAACGGCCTCTACCAAGAGACCCAGTACTTC	CASSFNGLYQETQYF
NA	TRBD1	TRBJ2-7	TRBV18	TGTGCCAGCTCACCACCGGGACAGGTTTTCTACGAGCAGTACTTC	CASSPPGQVFYEQYF
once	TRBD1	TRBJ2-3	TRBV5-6	TGTGCCAGCAGCTTTATAACGACAGGGGCAGGAGATACGCAGTATTTT	CASSFITTGAGDTQYF
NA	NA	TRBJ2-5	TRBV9	TGTGCCAGCAGCGTAGGTTTGCGTCAGACCCAGTACTTC	CASSVGLRQTQYF
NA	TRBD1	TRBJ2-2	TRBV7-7	TGTGCTAGCAGCTTGGACAGGGTTGGCACCGGGGAGCTGTTTTTT	CASSLDRVGTGELFF
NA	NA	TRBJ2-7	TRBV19	TGTGCCAGTAGTAGAGCCTATGTCTGGGATTCCTACGAGCAGTACTTC	CASSRAYVWDSYEQYF
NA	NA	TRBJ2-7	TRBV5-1	TGCGCCAGCAGCTTGGCTCAGGCAACCTACGAGCAGTACTTC	CASSLAQATYEQYF
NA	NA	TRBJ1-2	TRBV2	TGTGCCAGCAGTGTGAGCAGTAACTATGGCTACACCTTC	CASSVSSNYGYTF
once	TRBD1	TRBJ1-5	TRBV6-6	TGTGCCAGCAGTCGCCGGGACAGGGGATCGGGTCAGCCCCAGCATTTT	CASSRRDRGSGQPQHF
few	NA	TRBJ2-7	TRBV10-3	TGTGCCATCAGTGAGAGGCAGAGCTACGAGCAGTACTTC	CAISERQSYEQYF
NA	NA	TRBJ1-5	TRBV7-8	TGTGCCAGCAGCTCTTTGACGGTTAGCAATCAGCCCCAGCATTTT	CASSSLTVSNQPQHF
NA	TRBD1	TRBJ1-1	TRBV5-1	TGCGCCAGCAGCCTAGGACAGGGGACCACTGAAGCTTTCTTT	CASSLGQGTTEAFF
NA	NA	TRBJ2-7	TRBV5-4	TGTGCCAGCAGCTTCTCGGTGGACCGCTCCTACGAGCAGTACTTC	CASSFSVDRSYEQYF
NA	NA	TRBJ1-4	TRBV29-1	TGCAGCGCGACGGCCGACCCTAATGAAAAACTGTTTTTT	CSATADPNEKLFF
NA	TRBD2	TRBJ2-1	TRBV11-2	TGTGCCAGCAGCTTAAGCGGGAGGGCCGTGGATGAGCAGTTCTTC	CASSLSGRAVDEQFF
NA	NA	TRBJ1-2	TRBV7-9	TGTGCCAGCAGCTTACAGGGAGGCGGGACGGAAAACTATGGCTACACCTTC	CASSLQGGGTENYGYTF
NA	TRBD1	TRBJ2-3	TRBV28	TGTGCCAGCAAGAACAGGGGGGTCACAGATACGCAGTATTTT	CASKNRGVTDTQYF
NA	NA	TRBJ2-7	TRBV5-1	TGCGCCAGCAGCTTGGGTGGAGCCAGCGTCCCCTACGAGCAGTACTTC	CASSLGGASVPYEQYF
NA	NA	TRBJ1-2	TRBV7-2	TGTGCCAGCAGCCCCGACCGGGGGGGGCGCGGCTATGGCTACACCTTC	CASSPDRGGRGYGYTF
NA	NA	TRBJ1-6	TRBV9	TGTGCCAGCAGCGCACTAGGACAGACCTCACCCCTCCACTTT	CASSALGQTSPLHF
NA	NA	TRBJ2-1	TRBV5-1	TGCGCCAGCAGCTTGGGGGTAGCTGGCAGAGCCTACAATGAGCAGTTCTTC	CASSLGVAGRAYNEQFF
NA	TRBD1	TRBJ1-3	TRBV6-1	TGTGCCAGCAGTGAGATACAGGGGTCATACGGAAACACCATATATTTT	CASSEIQGSYGNTIYF
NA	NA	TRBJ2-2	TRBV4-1	TGCGCCAGCAGCCTGGGCGGAGGCCAGAACACCGGGGAGCTGTTTTTT	CASSLGGGQNTGELFF
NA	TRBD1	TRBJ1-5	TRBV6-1	TGTGCCAGCGTAACAGGGGACAATCAGCCCCAGCATTTT	CASVTGDNQPQHF
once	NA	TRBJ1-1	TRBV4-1	TGCGCCAGCAGCCGAAAGGGGGGATCCATGAACACTGAAGCTTTCTTT	CASSRKGGSMNTEAFF
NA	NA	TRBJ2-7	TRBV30	TGTGCCTGGAGTGGTCGACTAGTTAGGAATTACGAGCAGTACTTC	CAWSGRLVRNYEQYF